This TCR beta chain was identified in a study of blood T cell repertoires in COVID-19. Study in general: From the United States, Italy and Spain came samples of acute and convalescent COVID-19. The analysed material was cDNA or gDNA that came from T cells, B-cell-depleted T cells, or PBMCs.

In the authors' workflow: Researchers report that nucleated cell counts were estimated from reference gene primer amplification. Clones were read by immunoSEQ multiplex PCR, and TCRdb kept only the in-frame ones, dropping some. V, J and clone size are those of that table, while D and trimming were read from the DNA. This table holds 88,000 or so clones, roughly 80% found once. This CDR3 region has 16 residues. The germline V gene has CDR1 SGHRS and CDR2 YFSETQ. The V gene end was trimmed by 7 bases and the J gene end by 5 bases; junction bases not matched to a gene: 11. The sequencing input was peripheral blood. This clonotype was sampled from a human donor in a cohort sampled during active COVID-19. This chain links TRBV5-1 with TRBJ2-2; 10 positions match TRBD2. CDR3 region: CASCSGLAGVTGELFF. CDR3 bases: TGCGCCAGCTGCTCGGGGCTAGCGGGAGTGACCGGGGAGCTGTTTTTT.